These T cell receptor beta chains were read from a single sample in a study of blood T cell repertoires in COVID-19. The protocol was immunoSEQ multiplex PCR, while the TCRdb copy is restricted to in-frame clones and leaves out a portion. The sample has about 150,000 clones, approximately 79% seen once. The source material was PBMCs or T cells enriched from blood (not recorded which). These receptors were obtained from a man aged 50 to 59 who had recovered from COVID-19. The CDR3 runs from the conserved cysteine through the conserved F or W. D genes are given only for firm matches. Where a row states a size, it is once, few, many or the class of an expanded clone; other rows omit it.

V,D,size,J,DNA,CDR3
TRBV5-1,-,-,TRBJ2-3,TGCGCCAGCAGCTTGGCTATTGTTGCGGGGGCTGATACGCAGTATTTT,CASSLAIVAGADTQYF
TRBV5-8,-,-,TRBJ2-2,TGTGCCAGCAGCCAGCGGTGGGGGGACACCGGGGAGCTGTTTTTT,CASSQRWGDTGELFF
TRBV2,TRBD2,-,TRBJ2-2,TGTGCCAGCAAAGCTAGCGGTTACACCGGGGAGCTGTTTTTT,CASKASGYTGELFF
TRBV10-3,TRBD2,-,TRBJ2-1,TGTGCCATCAGGGGCGGGACTAGCGGGGACCTGTCCTACAATGAGCAGTTCTTC,CAIRGGTSGDLSYNEQFF
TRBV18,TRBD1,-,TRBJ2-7,TGTGCCAGCTCGCTCGACAGGGGCGAGCAGTACTTC,CASSLDRGEQYF
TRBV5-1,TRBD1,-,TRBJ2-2,TGCGCCAGCAGCTTGGGGAAGGGACAGGGTGTCACCGGGGAGCTGTTTTTT,CASSLGKGQGVTGELFF
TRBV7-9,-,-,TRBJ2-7,TGTGCCAGCAGCTCCACGGACAACTACGAGCAGTACTTC,CASSSTDNYEQYF
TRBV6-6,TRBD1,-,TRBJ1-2,TGTGCCAGCAACCAACCGGGACAGGGCAACTATGGCTACACCTTC,CASNQPGQGNYGYTF
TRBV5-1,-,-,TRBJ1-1,TGCGCCAGCAGCTTTGAGGGGAGGGACACTGAAGCTTTCTTT,CASSFEGRDTEAFF
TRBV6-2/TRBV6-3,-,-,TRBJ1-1,TGTGCCAGCAGTTACTTTCCGAGCACTGAAGCTTTCTTT,CASSYFPSTEAFF
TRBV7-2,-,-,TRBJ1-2,TGTGCCAGCAGCTCCGGCGGGGGATTTCGGGGGGTAAACTATGGCTACACCTTC,CASSSGGGFRGVNYGYTF
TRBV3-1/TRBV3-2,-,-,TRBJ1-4,TGTGCCAGCAAGGAACGGGCAACTAATGAAAAACTGTTTTTT,CASKERATNEKLFF
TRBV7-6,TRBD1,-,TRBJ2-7,TGTGCCAGCAGCTTAGACAGGGGGCTTAACTACGAGCAGTACTTC,CASSLDRGLNYEQYF
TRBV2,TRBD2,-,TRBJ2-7,TGTGCCAGCAGTGAACAGCGGGGGCAGGAGCAGTACTTC,CASSEQRGQEQYF
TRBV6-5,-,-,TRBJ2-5,TGTGCCAGCAGTTCTAGCCTAGTAGGAGAGACCCAGTACTTC,CASSSSLVGETQYF
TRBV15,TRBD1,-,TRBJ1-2,TGTGCCACCAGCAGATTAAAAGGACAGGGTGGAATGGATGGCTACACCTTC,CATSRLKGQGGMDGYTF
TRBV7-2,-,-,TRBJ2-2,TGTGCCAGCAGCTTAGCGGGGGGTAACACCGGGGAGCTGTTTTTT,CASSLAGGNTGELFF
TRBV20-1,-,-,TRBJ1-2,TGCAGTGCTAGTAACCCAGTACAGGGATCAGATGGCTACACCTTC,CSASNPVQGSDGYTF
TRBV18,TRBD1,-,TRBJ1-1,TGTGCCAGCTCACGTAACACAGGGGGGAACACTGAAGCTTTCTTT,CASSRNTGGNTEAFF
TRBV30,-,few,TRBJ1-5,TGTGCCTGGAGTCACAGCAGGGTCGGCCAGCCCCAGCATTTT,CAWSHSRVGQPQHF
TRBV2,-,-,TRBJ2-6,TGTGCCAGCAGTGAAGAGACGATGGGGGCAGCTGGGGCCAACGTCCTGACTTTC,CASSEETMGAAGANVLTF
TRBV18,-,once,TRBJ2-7,TGTGCCAGCTCACCAAACAGGGAGCGCGACGAGCAGTACTTC,CASSPNRERDEQYF
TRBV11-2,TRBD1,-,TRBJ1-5,TGTGCCAGCAGCCTAGGTGGGGACAGCCATTATAGCAATCAGCCCCAGCATTTT,CASSLGGDSHYSNQPQHF